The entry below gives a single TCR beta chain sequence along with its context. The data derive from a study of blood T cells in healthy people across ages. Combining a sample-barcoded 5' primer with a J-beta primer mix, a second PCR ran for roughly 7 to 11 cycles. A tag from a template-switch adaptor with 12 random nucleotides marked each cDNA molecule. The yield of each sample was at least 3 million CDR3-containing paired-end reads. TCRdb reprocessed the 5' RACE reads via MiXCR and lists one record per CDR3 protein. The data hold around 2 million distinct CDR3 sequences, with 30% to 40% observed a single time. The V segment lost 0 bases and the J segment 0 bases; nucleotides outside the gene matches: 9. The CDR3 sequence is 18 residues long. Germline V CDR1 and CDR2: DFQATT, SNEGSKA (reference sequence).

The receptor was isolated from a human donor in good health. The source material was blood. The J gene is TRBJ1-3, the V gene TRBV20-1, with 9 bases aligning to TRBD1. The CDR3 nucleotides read TGCAGTGCTAGAGATCGGACCGGGACAGGGAACTCTGGAAACACCATATATTTT. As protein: CSARDRTGTGNSGNTIYF.